This T cell receptor (beta chain) was identified during a study of T cells in Graves' hyperthyroidism and ophthalmopathy. Trimming removed 4 bases from V and 4 bases from J; junction bases left unmatched: 6. Germline V gene lookup returns CDR1 SEHNR and CDR2 FQNEAQ (reference sequence). The CDR3 contains 15 residues. There were TCR beta CDR3 regions amplified from RNA transcripts. HTBI primers were used for first-round RT-PCR of the TCR CDR3. TCRdb passed the multiplex PCR reads through MiXCR, listing each CDR3 protein once. The data hold over 650,000 distinct CDR3 sequences, with approximately 42% observed a single time.

The chain couples TRBV7-9 to TRBJ1-4, with 7 bases that match TRBD1. Material for sequencing was peripheral blood or thyroid tissue (not recorded which). The receptor comes from an adult man with Graves' disease, either hyperthyroidism or ophthalmopathy (not recorded which). Written as DNA, the CDR3 is TGTGCCAGCAGCTCCGGACAGGTCCTTAATGAAAAACTGTTTTTT. Protein sequence: CASSSGQVLNEKLFF. The variable domain in full, completed from reference TRBV7-9 and TRBJ1-4, reads DTGVSQNPRHKITKRGQNVTFRCDPISEHNRLYWYRQTLGQGPEFLTYFQNEAQLEKSRLLSDRFSAERPKGSFSTLEIQRTEQGDSAMYLCASSSGQVLNEKLFFGSGTQLSVL.